Shown below are 5 T cell receptor beta chains from a single sample sequenced in a study of shared clonotypes between healthy human individuals. The protocol was immunoSEQ multiplex PCR, while the TCRdb copy is restricted to in-frame clones and leaves out a portion. The sample lists over 95,000 clones, roughly 70% occurring once. The sequenced sample consisted of memory CD8+ T cells sorted from blood. The subset was: CD45RO+ cells pooled with CCR7-negative TemRA cells. The receptors stem from a woman in her 30s in good health.

The V and J genes are TRBV2 and TRBJ2-2; 8 bases fit TRBD2. Trimming at V came to 0 bases and at J to 0 bases, leaving 3 bases not matched to a gene. From germline, CDR1 is SNHLY and CDR2 FYNNEI. This CDR3 is 17 amino acids long. The CDR3 DNA is TGTGCCAGCAGTGAAGCCCCGGGGGGGTCGAACACCGGGGAGCTGTTTTTT. Amino acid sequence: CASSEAPGGSNTGELFF.

In its sample, this clone was seen a few times. The chain is built from TRBV11-2 and TRBJ2-3, with 7 positions matching TRBD1. V lost 4 bases and J lost 3; bases outside the gene matches: 7. Per the germline V gene, CDR1 is SGHAT and CDR2 is FQNNGV. This CDR3 spans 15 amino acids. In DNA form, the CDR3 reads TGTGCCAGCAGCTCTGGGACAGTAGATACAGATACGCAGTATTTT. Translation gives CASSSGTVDTDTQYF.

The genes are TRBV5-1 and TRBJ2-3; the D gene is possibly TRBD2 (6 bases). Germline V CDR1 and CDR2: SGHRS, YFSETQ. V gave up 0 bases and J gave up 4 bases, with 9 bases separating them. The CDR3 has 14 residues. The CDR3, as DNA: TGCGCCAGCAGCTTGGACGGGAGTGCAGATACGCAGTATTTT. Protein product: CASSLDGSADTQYF. Combining the CDR3 with reference TRBV5-1 and TRBJ2-3 gives the whole variable domain KAGVTQTPRYLIKTRGQQVTLSCSPISGHRSVSWYQQTPGQGLQFLFEYFSETQRNKGNFPGRFSGRQFSNSRSEMNVSTLELGDSALYLCASSLDGSADTQYFGPGTRLTVL.

V gene TRBV5-4 combines with J gene TRBJ2-2; TRBD2 matches 8 bases. The CDR3 is 17 amino acids. Germline-derived CDR1 and CDR2 are SGHNT and YYREEE (reference sequence). Trimming at V came to 3 bases and at J to 1 base, leaving 8 bases not matched to a gene. CDR3 nucleotides: TGTGCCAGCAGCTCGGGAGGCGGGGGGAAGAACACCGGGGAGCTGTTTTTT. Its translation is CASSSGGGGKNTGELFF.

This clone was detected a few times. The V and J genes are TRBV7-8 and TRBJ1-1; 8 positions match TRBD1. CDR3 length: 16 residues. Per germline, CDR1 SGHVS and CDR2 FQNEAQ. The V and J ends lost 2 bases and 5 bases, in that order; junction bases with no gene match: 10. The CDR3 spells CASSLNQDRVGTEAFF. CDR3 sequence (DNA): TGTGCCAGCAGCTTAAATCAGGACAGGGTGGGGACTGAAGCTTTCTTT.